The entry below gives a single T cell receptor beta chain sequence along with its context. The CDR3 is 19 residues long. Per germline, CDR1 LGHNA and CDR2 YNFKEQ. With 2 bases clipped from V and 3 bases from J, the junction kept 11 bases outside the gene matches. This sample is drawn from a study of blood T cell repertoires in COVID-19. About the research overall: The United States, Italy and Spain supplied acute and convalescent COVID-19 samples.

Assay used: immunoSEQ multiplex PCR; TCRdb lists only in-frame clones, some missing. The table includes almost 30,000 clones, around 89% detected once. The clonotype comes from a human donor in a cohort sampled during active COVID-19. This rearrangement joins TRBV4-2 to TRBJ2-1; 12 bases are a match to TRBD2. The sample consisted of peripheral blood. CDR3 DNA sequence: TGTGCCAGCAGCCAACCCAGGGTCCTAGCGGGGGGGTACTACAATGAGCAGTTCTTC. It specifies CASSQPRVLAGGYYNEQFF.